Reported below is one T cell receptor beta chain. The data are from a study of OX40 agonist ivuxolimab in advanced cancers. Samples were taken at baseline and on day 1 of cycles 4 and 7. Repertoires were generated with immunoSEQ multiplex PCR, while TCRdb's copy carries only in-frame clones and drops some. Counted here are 50,000 to 65,000 clones, 70% to 85% occurring once; the ten biggest clones make up roughly 4%. This receptor was obtained from an adult with an advanced solid tumor such as melanoma, head and neck, liver or kidney cancer. The input for sequencing was CD4+ or CD8+ T cells sorted from blood, taken in a trial of the OX40 agonist ivuxolimab.

The CDR3 protein is CASSEGGVQPQHF. The CDR3 DNA sequence: TGTGCCAGCAGTGAAGGGGGGGTTCAGCCCCAGCATTTT. The gene calls are TRBV6-1 and TRBJ1-5; maybe TRBD1 (5 bases). V was clipped by 1 base and J by 6 bases, with 7 bases between them. This CDR3 spans 13 amino acids. The V gene's germline CDR1 is MNHNS and CDR2 SASEGT.